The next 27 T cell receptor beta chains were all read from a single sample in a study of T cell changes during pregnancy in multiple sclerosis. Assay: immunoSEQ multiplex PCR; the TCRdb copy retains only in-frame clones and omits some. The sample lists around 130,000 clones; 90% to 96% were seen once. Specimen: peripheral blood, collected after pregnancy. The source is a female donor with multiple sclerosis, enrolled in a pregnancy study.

CDR3 residues: CASSVGASGRVAKNIQYF. CDR3 coding DNA: TGTGCCAGCAGCGTTGGGGCTAGCGGGAGGGTGGCCAAAAACATTCAGTACTTC. This chain joins TRBV9 and TRBJ2-4, with 12 bases matching TRBD2. The V segment lost 2 bases and the J segment 1 base; nucleotides outside the gene matches: 7. CDR1 is SGDLS, CDR2 YYNGEE, per germline. The CDR3 is made up of 18 amino acids.

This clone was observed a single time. As DNA, the CDR3 is TGTGCCAGCAGTCCACGGACGGGGATAGATGAGCAGTTCTTC. Amino acids: CASSPRTGIDEQFF. V and J are TRBV27 and TRBJ2-1; D might be TRBD2 (5 bases). The V gene's germline CDR1 is MNHEY and CDR2 SMNVEV (reference sequence). Trimming took 5 bases from V and 8 from J, leaving 16 bases between them. This CDR3 contains 14 residues.

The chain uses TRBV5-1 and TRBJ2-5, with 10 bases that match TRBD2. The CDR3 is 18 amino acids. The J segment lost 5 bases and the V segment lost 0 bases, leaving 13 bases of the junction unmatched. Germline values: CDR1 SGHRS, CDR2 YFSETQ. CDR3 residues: CASSLVQLSGRVWETQYF. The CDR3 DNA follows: TGCGCCAGCAGCTTGGTTCAGTTGAGCGGGAGGGTTTGGGAGACCCAGTACTTC.

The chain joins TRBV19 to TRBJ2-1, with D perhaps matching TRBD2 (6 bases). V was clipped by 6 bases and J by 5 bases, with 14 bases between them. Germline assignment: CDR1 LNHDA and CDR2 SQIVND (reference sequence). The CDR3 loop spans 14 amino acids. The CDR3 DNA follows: TGTGCCAGTAGCCAAACCGGGGGACACAATGAGCAGTTCTTC. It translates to CASSQTGGHNEQFF.

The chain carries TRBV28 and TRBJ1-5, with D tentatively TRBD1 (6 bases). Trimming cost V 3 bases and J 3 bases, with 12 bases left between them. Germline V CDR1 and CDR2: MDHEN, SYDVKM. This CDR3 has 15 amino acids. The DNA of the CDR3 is TGTGCCAGCAGTTTGGTGGGACAATTCAATCAGCCCCAGCATTTT. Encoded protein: CASSLVGQFNQPQHF.

The CDR3 protein is CASSVGIGNTEAFF. The DNA for the CDR3 is TGCGCCAGCAGCGTGGGAATCGGGAACACTGAAGCTTTCTTT. This rearrangement joins TRBV5-1 to TRBJ1-1; no firm D call. Trimming removed 4 bases from V and 1 base from J, with 11 bases in between. From germline, CDR1 is SGHRS and CDR2 YFSETQ. The CDR3 consists of 14 residues.

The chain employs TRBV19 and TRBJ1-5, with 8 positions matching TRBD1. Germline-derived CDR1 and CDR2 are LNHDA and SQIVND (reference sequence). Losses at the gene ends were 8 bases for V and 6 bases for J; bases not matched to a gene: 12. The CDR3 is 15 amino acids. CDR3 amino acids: CASDRETGEFQPQHF. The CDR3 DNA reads TGTGCCAGTGACAGGGAGACAGGGGAATTTCAGCCCCAGCATTTT.

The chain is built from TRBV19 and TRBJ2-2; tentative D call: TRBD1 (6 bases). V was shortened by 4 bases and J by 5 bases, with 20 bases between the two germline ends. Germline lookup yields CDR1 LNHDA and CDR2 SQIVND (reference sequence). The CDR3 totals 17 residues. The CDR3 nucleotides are TGTGCCAGTAGTAACCCAGGACAGTCCGAAAGAACCGGGGAGCTGTTTTTT. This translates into CASSNPGQSERTGELFF.

The CDR3 nucleotides read TGTGCCAGCAGTTACTTGGGACAGGGTTCCTACGAGCAGTACTTC. The encoded protein is CASSYLGQGSYEQYF. The chain is built from TRBV6-5 and TRBJ2-7; the match to TRBD1 covers 9 bases. The CDR3 runs 15 residues. Germline V gene lookup returns CDR1 MNHEY and CDR2 SVGAGI. The V gene end was trimmed by 1 base and the J gene end by 1 base; junction bases not matched to a gene: 2.

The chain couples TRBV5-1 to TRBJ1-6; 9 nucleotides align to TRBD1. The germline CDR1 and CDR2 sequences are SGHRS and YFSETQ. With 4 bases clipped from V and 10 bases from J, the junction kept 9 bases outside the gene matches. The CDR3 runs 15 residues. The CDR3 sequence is CASSGERDRASPLHF. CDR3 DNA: TGCGCCAGCAGCGGGGAGAGGGACAGGGCCTCACCCCTCCACTTT. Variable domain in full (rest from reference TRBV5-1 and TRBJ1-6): KAGVTQTPRYLIKTRGQQVTLSCSPISGHRSVSWYQQTPGQGLQFLFEYFSETQRNKGNFPGRFSGRQFSNSRSEMNVSTLELGDSALYLCASSGERDRASPLHFGNGTRLTVT.

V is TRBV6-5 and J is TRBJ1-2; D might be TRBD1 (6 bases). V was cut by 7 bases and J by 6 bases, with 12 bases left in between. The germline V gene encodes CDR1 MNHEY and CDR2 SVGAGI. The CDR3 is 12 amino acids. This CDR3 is CASNSRGNGYTF. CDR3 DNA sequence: TGTGCCAGCAATTCCAGGGGCAATGGCTACACCTTC.

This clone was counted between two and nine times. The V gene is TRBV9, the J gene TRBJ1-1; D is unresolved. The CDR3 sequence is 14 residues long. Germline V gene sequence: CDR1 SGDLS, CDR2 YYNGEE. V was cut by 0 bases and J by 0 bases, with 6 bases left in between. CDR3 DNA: TGTGCCAGCAGCGTAGGTGACATGAACACTGAAGCTTTCTTT. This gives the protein CASSVGDMNTEAFF.

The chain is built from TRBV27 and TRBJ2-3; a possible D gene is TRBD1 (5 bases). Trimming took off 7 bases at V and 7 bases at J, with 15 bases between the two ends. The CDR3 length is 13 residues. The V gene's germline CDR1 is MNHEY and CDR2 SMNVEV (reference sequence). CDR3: CASTNNQGNTQYF. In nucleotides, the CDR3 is TGTGCCAGCACCAATAATCAGGGAAATACGCAGTATTTT.

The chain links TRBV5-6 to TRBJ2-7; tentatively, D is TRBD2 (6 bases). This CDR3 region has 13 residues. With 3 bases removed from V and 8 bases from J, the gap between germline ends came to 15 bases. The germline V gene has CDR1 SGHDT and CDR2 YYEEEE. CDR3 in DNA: TGTGCCAGCAGCTGGGCCCGGGACTCAAAGCAGTACTTC. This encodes CASSWARDSKQYF.

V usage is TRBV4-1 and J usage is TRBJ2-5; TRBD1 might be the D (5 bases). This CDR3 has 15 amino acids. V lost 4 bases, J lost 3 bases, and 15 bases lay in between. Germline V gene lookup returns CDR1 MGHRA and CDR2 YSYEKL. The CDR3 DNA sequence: TGCGCCAGCAGCCCCACCCGACAGCCAGAAGAGACCCAGTACTTC. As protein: CASSPTRQPEETQYF.

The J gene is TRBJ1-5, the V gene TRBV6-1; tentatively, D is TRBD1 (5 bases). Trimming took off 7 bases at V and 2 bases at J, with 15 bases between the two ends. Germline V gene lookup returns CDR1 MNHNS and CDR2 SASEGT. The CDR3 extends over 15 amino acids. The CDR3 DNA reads TGTGCCAGCACCCCCCGAGGAGGGGGCAATCAGCCCCAGCATTTT. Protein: CASTPRGGGNQPQHF.

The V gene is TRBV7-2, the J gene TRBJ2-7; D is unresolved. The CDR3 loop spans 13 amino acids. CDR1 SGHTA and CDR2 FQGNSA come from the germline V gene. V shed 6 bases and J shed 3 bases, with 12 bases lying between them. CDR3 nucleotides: TGTGCCAGCAGACGCGAACCCGTCTACGAGCAGTACTTC. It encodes CASRREPVYEQYF.

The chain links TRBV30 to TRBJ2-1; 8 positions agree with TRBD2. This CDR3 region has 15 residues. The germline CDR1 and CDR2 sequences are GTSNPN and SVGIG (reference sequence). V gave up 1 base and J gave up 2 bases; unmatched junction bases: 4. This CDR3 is CAWSGTGGTYNEQFF. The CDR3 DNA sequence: TGTGCCTGGAGTGGTACGGGAGGGACCTACAATGAGCAGTTCTTC.

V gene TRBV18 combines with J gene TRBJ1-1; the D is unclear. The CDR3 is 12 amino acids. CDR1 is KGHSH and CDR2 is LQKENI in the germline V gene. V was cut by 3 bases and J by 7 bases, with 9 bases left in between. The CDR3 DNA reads TGTGCCAGCTCACCGGCCCCACGTGAAGCTTTCTTT. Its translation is CASSPAPREAFF.

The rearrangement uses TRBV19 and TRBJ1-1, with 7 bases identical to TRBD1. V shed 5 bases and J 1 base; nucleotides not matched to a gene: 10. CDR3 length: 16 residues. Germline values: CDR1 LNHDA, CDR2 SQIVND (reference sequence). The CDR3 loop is CASSPHRGSGNTEAFF. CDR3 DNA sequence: TGTGCCAGTAGTCCCCACAGGGGATCGGGGAACACTGAAGCTTTCTTT.

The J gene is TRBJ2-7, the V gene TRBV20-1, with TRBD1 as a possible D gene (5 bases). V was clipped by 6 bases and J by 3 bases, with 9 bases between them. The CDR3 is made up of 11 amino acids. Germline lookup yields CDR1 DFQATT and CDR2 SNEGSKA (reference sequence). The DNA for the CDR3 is TGCAGTGCGAGCGACAGCTACGAGCAGTACTTC. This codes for CSASDSYEQYF.

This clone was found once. The CDR3 sequence is CASGGWGYNEQFF. CDR3 sequence (DNA): TGTGCCAGCGGGGGGTGGGGATACAATGAGCAGTTCTTC. This chain joins TRBV19 and TRBJ2-1, with 7 bases identical to TRBD2. The CDR3 totals 13 residues. V gave up 9 bases and J gave up 4 bases; unmatched junction bases: 6. Germline V CDR1 and CDR2: LNHDA, SQIVND (reference sequence).

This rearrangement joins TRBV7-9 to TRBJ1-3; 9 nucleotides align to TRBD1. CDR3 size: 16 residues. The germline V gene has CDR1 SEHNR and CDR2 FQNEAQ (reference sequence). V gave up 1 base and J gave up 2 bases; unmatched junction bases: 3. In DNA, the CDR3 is TGTGCCAGCAGCTTAGGGGGACAGGGCGCTGGAAACACCATATATTTT. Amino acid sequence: CASSLGGQGAGNTIYF.

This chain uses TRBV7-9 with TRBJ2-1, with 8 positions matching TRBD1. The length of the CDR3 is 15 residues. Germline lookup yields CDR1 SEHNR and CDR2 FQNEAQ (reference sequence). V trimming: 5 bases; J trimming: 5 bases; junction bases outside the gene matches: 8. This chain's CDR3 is CASSHKGQANNEQFF. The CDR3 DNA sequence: TGTGCCAGCAGCCACAAGGGACAGGCTAACAATGAGCAGTTCTTC.

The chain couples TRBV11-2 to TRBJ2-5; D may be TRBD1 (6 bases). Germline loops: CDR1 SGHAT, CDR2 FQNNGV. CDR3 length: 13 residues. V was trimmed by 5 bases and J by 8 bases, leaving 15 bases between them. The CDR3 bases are TGTGCCAGCAGCCGTGGACAGCTTGTCACCCAGTACTTC. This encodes CASSRGQLVTQYF.

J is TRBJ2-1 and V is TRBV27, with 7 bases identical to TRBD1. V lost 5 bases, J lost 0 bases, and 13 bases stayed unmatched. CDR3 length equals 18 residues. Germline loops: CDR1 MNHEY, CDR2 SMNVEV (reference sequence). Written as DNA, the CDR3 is TGTGCCAGCAGTCCAGCTCGACAGGGTTACGGCTCCTACAATGAGCAGTTCTTC. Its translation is CASSPARQGYGSYNEQFF.

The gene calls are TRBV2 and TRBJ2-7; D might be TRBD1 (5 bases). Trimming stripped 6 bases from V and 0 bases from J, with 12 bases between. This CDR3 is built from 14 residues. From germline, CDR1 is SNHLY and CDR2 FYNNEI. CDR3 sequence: CASRDTPDSYEQYF. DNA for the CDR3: TGTGCCAGCAGGGACACCCCGGACTCCTACGAGCAGTACTTC.